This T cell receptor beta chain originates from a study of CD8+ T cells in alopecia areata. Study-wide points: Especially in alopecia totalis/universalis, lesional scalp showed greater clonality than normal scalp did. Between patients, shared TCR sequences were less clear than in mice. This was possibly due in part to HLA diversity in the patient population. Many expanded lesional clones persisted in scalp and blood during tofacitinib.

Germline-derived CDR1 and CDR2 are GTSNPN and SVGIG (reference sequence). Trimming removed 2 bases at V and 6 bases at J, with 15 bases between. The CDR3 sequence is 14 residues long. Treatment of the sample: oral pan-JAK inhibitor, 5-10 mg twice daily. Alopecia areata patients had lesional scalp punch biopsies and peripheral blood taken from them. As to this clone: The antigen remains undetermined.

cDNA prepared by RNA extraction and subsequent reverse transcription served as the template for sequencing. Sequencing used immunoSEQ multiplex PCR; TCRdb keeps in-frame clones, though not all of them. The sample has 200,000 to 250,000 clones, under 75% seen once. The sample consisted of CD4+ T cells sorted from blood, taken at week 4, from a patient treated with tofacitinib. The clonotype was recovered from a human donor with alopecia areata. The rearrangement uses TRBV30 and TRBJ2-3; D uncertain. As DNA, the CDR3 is TGTGCCTGGAGTTCCCTTACCCAAACCGATACGCAGTATTTT. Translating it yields CAWSSLTQTDTQYF.